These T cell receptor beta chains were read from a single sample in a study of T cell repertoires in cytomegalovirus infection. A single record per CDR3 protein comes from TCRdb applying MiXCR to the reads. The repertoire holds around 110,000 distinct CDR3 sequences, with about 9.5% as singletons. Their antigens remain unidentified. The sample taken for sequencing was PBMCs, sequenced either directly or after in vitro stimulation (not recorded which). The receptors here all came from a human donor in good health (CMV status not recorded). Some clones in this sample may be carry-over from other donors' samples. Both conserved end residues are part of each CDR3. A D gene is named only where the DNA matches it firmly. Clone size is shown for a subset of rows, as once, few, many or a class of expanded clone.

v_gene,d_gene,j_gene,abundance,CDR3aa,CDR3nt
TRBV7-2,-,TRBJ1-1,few,CASSSRWQGVTEAFF,TGTGCCAGCAGCTCCCGATGGCAGGGAGTGACTGAAGCTTTCTTT
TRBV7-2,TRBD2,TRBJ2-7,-,CASSLGGTSASYEQYF,TGTGCCAGCAGCTTAGGCGGGACTAGCGCTTCCTACGAGCAGTACTTC
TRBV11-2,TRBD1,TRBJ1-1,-,CASSLGPDRGNTEAFF,TGTGCCAGCAGCTTAGGCCCGGACAGGGGGAACACTGAAGCTTTCTTT
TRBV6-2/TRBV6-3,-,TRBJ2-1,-,CASCRAEHNEQFF,TGTGCCAGTTGTCGGGCAGAACACAATGAGCAGTTCTTC
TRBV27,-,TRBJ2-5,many,CASSFLGAQETQYF,TGTGCCAGCAGTTTTCTAGGCGCACAAGAGACCCAGTACTTC
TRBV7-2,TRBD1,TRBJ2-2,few,CASSRDTGTGSGELFF,TGTGCCAGCAGCCGAGATACCGGGACAGGGAGCGGGGAGCTGTTTTTT
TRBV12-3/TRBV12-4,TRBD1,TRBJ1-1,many,CASSFTGGKNTEAFF,TGTGCCAGCAGTTTTACAGGGGGCAAGAACACTGAAGCTTTCTTT
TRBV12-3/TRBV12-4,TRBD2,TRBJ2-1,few,CASSLARSSASGEQFF,TGTGCCAGCAGTTTAGCGCGGTCTAGCGCTAGCGGTGAGCAGTTCTTC
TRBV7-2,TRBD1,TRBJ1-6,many,CASRGDSYLPLHF,TGTGCCAGCAGAGGGGACAGCTATCTCCCCCTCCACTTT
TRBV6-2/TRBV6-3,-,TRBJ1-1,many,CASSPHLRGLNTEAFF,TGTGCCAGCAGTCCACATTTGAGGGGGTTGAACACTGAAGCTTTCTTT
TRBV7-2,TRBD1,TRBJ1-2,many,CASSFQPGQGNGYTF,TGTGCCAGCAGCTTTCAACCGGGACAGGGTAATGGCTACACCTTC
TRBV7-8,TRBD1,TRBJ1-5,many,CATGTGDKQPQHF,TGTGCCACCGGGACAGGGGACAAACAGCCCCAGCATTTT
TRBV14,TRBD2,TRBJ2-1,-,CASSRLQAGGPWVEQFF,TGTGCCAGCAGCCGCCTTCAAGCGGGAGGGCCGTGGGTTGAGCAGTTCTTC
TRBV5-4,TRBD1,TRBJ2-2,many,CASSLGGQGVGELFF,TGTGCCAGCAGCTTGGGGGGACAGGGCGTCGGGGAGCTGTTTTTT
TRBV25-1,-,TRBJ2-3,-,CASSPLLPSSTDTQYF,TGTGCCAGCAGTCCCTTACTACCCTCTAGCACAGATACGCAGTATTTT
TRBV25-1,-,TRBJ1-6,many,CASSEYPGTSPLHF,TGTGCCAGCAGTGAATATCCAGGGACTTCACCCCTCCACTTT
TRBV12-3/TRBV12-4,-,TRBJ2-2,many,CASSPSGELFF,TGTGCCAGCAGCCCGTCCGGGGAGCTGTTTTTT
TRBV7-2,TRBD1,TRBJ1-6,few,CASSTPGQSLYNSPLHF,TGTGCCAGCAGCACGCCGGGACAGAGTCTCTATAATTCACCCCTCCACTTT
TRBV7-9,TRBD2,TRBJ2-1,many,CASRGLAAYNEQFF,TGTGCCAGCAGAGGACTAGCGGCCTACAATGAGCAGTTCTTC
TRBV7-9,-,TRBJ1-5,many,CASSRSANQPQHF,TGTGCCAGCAGCCGATCGGCGAATCAGCCCCAGCATTTT
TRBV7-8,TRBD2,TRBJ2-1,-,CASSQAREGYNEQFF,TGTGCCAGCAGCCAGGCGAGGGAGGGCTACAATGAGCAGTTCTTC
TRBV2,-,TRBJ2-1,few,CASKTGEGWEQFF,TGTGCCAGTAAGACAGGGGAGGGTTGGGAGCAGTTCTTC
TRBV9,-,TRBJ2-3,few,CASSNFTDTQYF,TGTGCCAGCAGCAACTTCACAGATACGCAGTATTTT
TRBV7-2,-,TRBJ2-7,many,CASSLNRDYEQYF,TGTGCCAGCAGCTTAAACAGGGATTACGAGCAGTACTTC
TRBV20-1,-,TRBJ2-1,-,CSASRPNNEQFF,TGCAGTGCTAGTAGACCGAACAATGAGCAGTTCTTC
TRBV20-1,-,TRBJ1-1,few,CSARYTEAFF,TGCAGTGCTAGATACACCGAAGCTTTCTTT
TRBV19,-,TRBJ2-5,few,CASSTGGGETQYF,TGTGCCAGTAGCACCGGAGGGGGTGAGACCCAGTACTTC
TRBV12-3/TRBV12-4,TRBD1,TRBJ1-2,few,CASSSTGTGGNYGYTF,TGTGCCAGCAGTTCCACCGGGACAGGGGGTAACTATGGCTACACCTTC
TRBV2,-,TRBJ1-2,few,CASKVRGPTGYTF,TGTGCCAGCAAGGTTAGGGGACCTACTGGCTACACCTTC
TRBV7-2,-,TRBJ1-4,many,CASSLDKGPNEKLFF,TGTGCCAGCAGCTTAGATAAGGGCCCCAATGAAAAACTGTTTTTT
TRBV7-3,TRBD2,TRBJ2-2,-,CASSSSGAGELFF,TGTGCCAGCAGCTCTAGCGGCGCCGGGGAGCTGTTTTTT
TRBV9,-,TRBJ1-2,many,CASSVGGWGSDYGYTF,TGTGCCAGCAGCGTAGGGGGTTGGGGGAGTGACTATGGCTACACCTTC
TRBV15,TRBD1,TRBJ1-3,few,CATSRGDRFSSGNTIYF,TGTGCCACCAGCAGAGGGGACAGGTTTAGCTCTGGAAACACCATATATTTT
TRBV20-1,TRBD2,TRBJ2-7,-,CSARDRREWDEQYF,TGCAGTGCTAGGGACCGGCGGGAGTGGGACGAGCAGTACTTC
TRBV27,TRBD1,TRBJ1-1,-,CASSLSFLQGGTEAFF,TGTGCCAGCAGTTTATCCTTCCTCCAGGGGGGGACTGAAGCTTTCTTT
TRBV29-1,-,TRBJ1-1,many,CSVQWRDTEAFF,TGCAGCGTCCAGTGGCGGGACACTGAAGCTTTCTTT
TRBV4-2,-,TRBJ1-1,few,CASSQGTKDTEAFF,TGTGCCAGCAGCCAAGGGACGAAGGACACTGAAGCTTTCTTT
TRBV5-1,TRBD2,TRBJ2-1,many,CASEATSGRAYNEQFF,TGCGCCAGCGAGGCAACTAGCGGGAGGGCCTACAATGAGCAGTTCTTC
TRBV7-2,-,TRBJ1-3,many,CASSFLGGTIYF,TGTGCCAGCAGCTTTTTGGGGGGCACCATATATTTT
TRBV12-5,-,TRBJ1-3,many,CASVSSSGSSGNTIYF,TGTGCTAGTGTTTCATCTTCGGGGTCCTCTGGAAACACCATATATTTT
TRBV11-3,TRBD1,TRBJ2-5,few,CASSVTGAGGETQYF,TGTGCCAGCAGCGTGACAGGGGCTGGAGGAGAGACCCAGTACTTC
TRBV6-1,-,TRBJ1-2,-,CASSQVGGLGGGYTF,TGTGCCAGCAGCCAGGTCGGGGGGCTTGGTGGTGGCTACACCTTC
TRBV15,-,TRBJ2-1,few,CATEGGLYNEQFF,TGTGCCACCGAAGGGGGTTTGTACAATGAGCAGTTCTTC
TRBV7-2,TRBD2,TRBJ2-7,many,CASSRPAGDYEQYF,TGTGCCAGCAGTCGACCCGCGGGAGACTACGAGCAGTACTTC
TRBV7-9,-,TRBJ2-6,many,CASSFTPGANVLTF,TGTGCCAGCAGCTTTACCCCTGGGGCCAACGTCCTGACTTTC
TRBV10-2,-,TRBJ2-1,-,CASSEPIGPYNEQFF,TGCGCCAGCAGTGAACCGATCGGCCCTTACAATGAGCAGTTCTTC
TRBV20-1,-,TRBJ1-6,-,CSANAGGQSPLHF,TGCAGTGCCAACGCGGGGGGGCAATCACCCCTCCACTTT
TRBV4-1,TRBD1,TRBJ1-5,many,CASSQIQGQGQPQHF,TGCGCCAGCAGCCAGATACAGGGGCAAGGGCAGCCCCAGCATTTT
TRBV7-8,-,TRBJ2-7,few,CASSSSWGLYEQYF,TGTGCCAGCAGCTCCTCTTGGGGTCTCTACGAGCAGTACTTC
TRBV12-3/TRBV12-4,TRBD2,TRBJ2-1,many,CASSNSGRAHNEQFF,TGTGCCAGCAGTAATAGCGGGAGGGCCCATAATGAGCAGTTCTTC
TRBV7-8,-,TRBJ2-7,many,CASSLAVLVYEQYF,TGTGCCAGCAGCTTAGCGGTCCTAGTCTACGAGCAGTACTTC
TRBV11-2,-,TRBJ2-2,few,CASSFHNTGELFF,TGTGCCAGCAGCTTCCACAACACCGGGGAGCTGTTTTTT
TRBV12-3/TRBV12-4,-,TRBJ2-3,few,CASSRPPGDTQYF,TGTGCCAGCAGTCGACCTCCGGGTGATACGCAGTATTTT
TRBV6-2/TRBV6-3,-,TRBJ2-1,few,CASSEGANEQFF,TGTGCCAGCAGTGAAGGAGCAAATGAGCAGTTCTTC
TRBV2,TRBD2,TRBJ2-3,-,CASSVQREPDTQYF,TGTGCCAGCAGTGTTCAGCGGGAGCCCGATACGCAGTATTTT
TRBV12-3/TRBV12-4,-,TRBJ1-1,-,CASSLTGMNTEAFF,TGTGCCAGCAGTTTAACAGGGATGAACACTGAAGCTTTCTTT
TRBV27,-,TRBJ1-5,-,CASSPQGQPQHF,TGTGCCAGCAGTCCACAGGGTCAGCCCCAGCATTTT
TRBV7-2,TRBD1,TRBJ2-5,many,CASSEQGGGQETQYF,TGTGCCAGCAGCGAACAGGGGGGAGGCCAAGAGACCCAGTACTTC
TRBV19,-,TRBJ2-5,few,CASSIDHNTERETQYF,TGTGCCAGTAGTATAGATCATAACACCGAACGGGAGACCCAGTACTTC